The sequence of this T cell receptor (beta chain) was determined in a study of blood T cell repertoires in COVID-19 (dated by TCRdb to the early 2020s). As for the study more broadly: Samples covering the acute and convalescent phases of COVID-19 were provided by collaborators in the United States, Italy and Spain. The prospective study material was composed of cDNA or gDNA derived from T cells, B-cell-depleted T cells, or PBMCs. Deeply sampled blood TCRbeta repertoires from subjects exposed to, actively infected with, or recovered from COVID-19 were included in the dataset. A freely available public database, intended as a resource for researchers studying the immune response to SARS-CoV-2, is where the repertoires were released. Samples were obtained from the ongoing ImmuneRACE study (first 160 participants) and from over 1,000 subjects provided by 6 global collaborators. The sample metadata nearly always contained a de-identified subject ID, COVID-19 status, age in years and sex. HLA class I and class II types, where available, came from metadata supplied by the sample provider rather than from assay-based typing.

V is reduced by 2 bases and J by 5 bases, leaving a spacing of 10 bases between them. As encoded in the germline V gene, CDR1 is MNHEY while CDR2 is SVGAGI. From the cysteine up to the phenylalanine, the CDR3 has a length of 13 residues. Only the CDR3 portion is preserved as DNA: 39 bases, with reading frame beginning at the first base. TCRbeta CDR3 regions were amplified from genomic DNA by means of the immunoSEQ Assay, a bias-controlled multiplex PCR. The source study handled its data this way. Within the assay, amplification of reference gene primers was used to estimate how many nucleated cells each sample contained. To quantify the absolute abundance of each unique TCRbeta CDR3 rearrangement, sequence reads were collapsed and filtered. For each sample, productive Simpson clonality was calculated by taking the square root of Simpson's diversity index across productive rearrangements. TCRdb holds this immuneACCESS table with in-frame rearrangements only. Some clones are missing; in checked studies, unresolved V genes explain under half, and the rest has no known cause. That table is the source of V, J and clone size, and D and trimming were worked out from the DNA. For this sample there are some 190,000 clones; 70% to 90% appear just once. The ten largest make up roughly 4.5% of the sample.

The paper as a whole reports these results and caveats: The quantity of clinical and demographic metadata differed by source and by participant and was supplied without curation.

Participants in the prospective study were aged roughly 18 to 90 years, lived in more than 20 United States geographic areas, and enrolled through a virtual design. To assign participants to cohorts, the prospective study relied on clinical history that participants themselves reported in a screening survey and a study questionnaire. Each participant in the prospective study had whole blood, serum and a nasopharyngeal or oropharyngeal swab collected by mobile phlebotomists. Additional blood draws and questionnaires over an approximately 2-month period could optionally be provided by prospective study participants. Blood samples from the prospective study were shipped frozen or at room temperature prior to DNA extraction. As to this clone: Its binding antigen is unknown. No base quality values were provided; no much bigger clone lies one nucleotide off.

In this chain, TRBV6-5 is recombined with TRBJ2-7; 5 matching bases give a weak D call of TRBD1. Sequenced: PBMCs or T cells enriched from blood (not recorded which). The sequence derives from a man younger than 40 with acute COVID-19. The DNA reads TGTGCCAGCAGTTACGCAGGGTCCAACGAGCAGTACTTC. The encoded protein is CASSYAGSNEQYF.